This TCR beta chain emerged from a study of blood T cell repertoires in COVID-19. On the study more broadly: From the United States, Italy and Spain came samples of acute and convalescent COVID-19.

Repertoires were generated with immunoSEQ multiplex PCR, while TCRdb's copy carries only in-frame clones and drops some. This table has 250,000 to 300,000 clones, approximately 85% appearing once. Germline V gene sequence: CDR1 SEHNR, CDR2 FQNEAQ (reference sequence). The V and J ends lost 6 bases and 1 base respectively, with 13 bases between them. This CDR3 region has 15 residues. Recovered participants had two consecutive negative NP/OP PCR tests, healthcare professional clearance, or symptom resolution. The receptor comes from a woman in her 50s who had recovered from COVID-19. What was sequenced was PBMCs or T cells enriched from blood (not recorded which). V and J are TRBV7-9 and TRBJ1-3; D is perhaps TRBD1 (6 bases). CDR3 protein: CASSLLGGSGNTIYF. Written as DNA, the CDR3 is TGTGCCAGCAGTCTACTAGGGGGATCTGGAAACACCATATATTTT.